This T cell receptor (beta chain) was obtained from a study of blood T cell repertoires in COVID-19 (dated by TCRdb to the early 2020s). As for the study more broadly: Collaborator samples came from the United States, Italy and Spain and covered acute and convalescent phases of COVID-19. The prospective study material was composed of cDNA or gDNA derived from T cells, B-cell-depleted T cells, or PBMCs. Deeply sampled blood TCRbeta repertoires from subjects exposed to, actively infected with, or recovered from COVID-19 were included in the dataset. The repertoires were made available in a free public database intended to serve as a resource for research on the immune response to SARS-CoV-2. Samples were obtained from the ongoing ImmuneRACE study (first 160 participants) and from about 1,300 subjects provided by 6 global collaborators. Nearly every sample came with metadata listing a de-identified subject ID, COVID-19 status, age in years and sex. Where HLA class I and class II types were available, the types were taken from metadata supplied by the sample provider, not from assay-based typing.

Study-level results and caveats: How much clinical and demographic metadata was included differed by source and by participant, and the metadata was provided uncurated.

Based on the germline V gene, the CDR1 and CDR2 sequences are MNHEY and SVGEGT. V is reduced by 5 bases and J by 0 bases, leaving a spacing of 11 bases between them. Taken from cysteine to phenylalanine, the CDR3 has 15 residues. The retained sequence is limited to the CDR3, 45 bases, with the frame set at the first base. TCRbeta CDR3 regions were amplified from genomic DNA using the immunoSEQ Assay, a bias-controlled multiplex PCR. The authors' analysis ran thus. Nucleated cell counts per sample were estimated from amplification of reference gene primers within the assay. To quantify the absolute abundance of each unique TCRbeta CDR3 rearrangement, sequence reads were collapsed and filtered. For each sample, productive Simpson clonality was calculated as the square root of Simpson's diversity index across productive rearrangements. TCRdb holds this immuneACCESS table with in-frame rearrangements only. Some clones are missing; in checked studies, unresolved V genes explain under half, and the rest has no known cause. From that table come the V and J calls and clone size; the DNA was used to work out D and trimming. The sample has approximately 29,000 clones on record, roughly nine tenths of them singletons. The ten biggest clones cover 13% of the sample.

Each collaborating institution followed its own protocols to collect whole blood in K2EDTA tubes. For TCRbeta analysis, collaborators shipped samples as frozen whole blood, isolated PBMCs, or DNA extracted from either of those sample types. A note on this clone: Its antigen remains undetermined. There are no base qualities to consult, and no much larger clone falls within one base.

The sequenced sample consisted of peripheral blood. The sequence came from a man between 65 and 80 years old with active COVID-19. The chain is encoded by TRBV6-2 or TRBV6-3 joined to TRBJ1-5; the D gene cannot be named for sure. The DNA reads TGTGCCAGCAGTCCCTGGCGGGATAGCAATCAGCCCCAGCATTTT. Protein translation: CASSPWRDSNQPQHF.